These T cell receptor beta chains were read from a single sample in a study of beta chain features in type 1 diabetes. Method: immunoSEQ multiplex PCR; TCRdb's copy keeps in-frame clones and lacks some. The top ten clones hold around 0.096% of a sample with 150,000 to 200,000 clones, over 55% of them seen once. The material sequenced was naive CD4+ T cells from blood. Source of these receptors: a man aged 30 to 45 with type 1 diabetes. Each CDR3 is given with its conserved first and last residue. Each record gives: V gene, D gene, clone size, J gene, CDR3 DNA, CDR3 protein. The D gene is left open where the match is weak. A clone size is listed for some rows: how often the clone was seen (once, few, many), or a class if it is expanded.

TRBV30	NA	NA	TRBJ2-5	TGTGCCTGGAGTACCCTAAGATCCCCCGGGGAGACCCAGTACTTC	CAWSTLRSPGETQYF
TRBV19	TRBD2	NA	TRBJ2-3	TGTGCCAGTAGCCGGAGGAGCGGGGGGTACACAGATACGCAGTATTTT	CASSRRSGGYTDTQYF
TRBV28	TRBD1	once	TRBJ2-7	TGTGCCAGCAGTTACCAACGCCGGACAGGGGCCCCTTACGAGCAGTACTTC	CASSYQRRTGAPYEQYF
TRBV7-9	NA	NA	TRBJ2-7	TGTGCCAGCAGCTTAGGATCGGGTAACGAGCAGTACTTC	CASSLGSGNEQYF
TRBV15	NA	NA	TRBJ1-4	TGTGCCACCAGCAGAGATGGGGGGGAAAAACTGTTTTTT	CATSRDGGEKLFF
TRBV7-9	NA	NA	TRBJ2-7	TGTGCCAGCAGCGCACGGGGATACGAGCAGTACTTC	CASSARGYEQYF
TRBV25-1	NA	NA	TRBJ1-4	TGTGCCAGCAGTGTGACACGGCGTTGGGGCGAAAAACTGTTTTTT	CASSVTRRWGEKLFF
TRBV7-2	TRBD1	NA	TRBJ2-3	TGTGCCAGCAGCCTAAGCCAGGGGGCCACAGATACGCAGTATTTT	CASSLSQGATDTQYF
TRBV29-1	TRBD2	NA	TRBJ2-3	TGCAGCGTCGGAGGACTAGCTGGAACAGATACGCAGTATTTT	CSVGGLAGTDTQYF
TRBV30	NA	NA	TRBJ1-5	TGTGCCTGGACCTTACGGGGTGATCAGCCCCAGCATTTT	CAWTLRGDQPQHF
TRBV30	NA	NA	TRBJ2-3	TGTGCCTGGAGTGTACGATGGGTCCTCACAGATACGCAGTATTTT	CAWSVRWVLTDTQYF
TRBV30	NA	once	TRBJ1-1	TGTGCCCGAATCGCCCGAGGCCTTGGCACTGAAGCTTTCTTT	CARIARGLGTEAFF
TRBV7-9	TRBD1	NA	TRBJ2-3	TGTGCCAGCAGACGGGACAGGGGAAGGGCAGATACGCAGTATTTT	CASRRDRGRADTQYF
TRBV5-1	TRBD1	NA	TRBJ1-1	TGCGCCAGCAGCTCGCTAGACAGGGTTGAAGCTTTCTTT	CASSSLDRVEAFF
TRBV29-1	NA	NA	TRBJ1-4	TGCAGCGTTGATGAAGGAACTAATGAAAAACTGTTTTTT	CSVDEGTNEKLFF
TRBV7-9	TRBD1	few	TRBJ2-3	TGTGCCAGCAGCTCTACCCTAGGACAGGCCTCGGGTACAGATACGCAGTATTTT	CASSSTLGQASGTDTQYF
TRBV25-1	TRBD1	NA	TRBJ1-2	TGTGCCAGCAGTGAGGCCGGGACAGGGAACTATGGCTACACCTTC	CASSEAGTGNYGYTF
TRBV11-2	TRBD1	once	TRBJ2-4	TGTGCCAGCAGCTCGGTTTCCGGGACAGCCACAAACATTCAGTACTTC	CASSSVSGTATNIQYF
TRBV9	TRBD2	few	TRBJ2-1	TGTGCCAGCAGCGTAGGGGGACTAGCGGGATACAATGAGCAGTTCTTC	CASSVGGLAGYNEQFF
TRBV11-2	NA	few	TRBJ1-4	TGTGCCAGCAGCAACACGCCCCTGAATGAAAAACTGTTTTTT	CASSNTPLNEKLFF
TRBV4-3	TRBD1	NA	TRBJ1-4	TGCGCCAGCAGCACAGGTCAGGGGGCTGAAAAACTGTTTTTT	CASSTGQGAEKLFF
TRBV7-2	NA	NA	TRBJ2-3	TGTGCCAGCAGCTTAGGTTTAGATACGCAGTATTTT	CASSLGLDTQYF